This entry concerns a single T cell receptor beta chain. Assay: immunoSEQ multiplex PCR; the TCRdb copy retains only in-frame clones and omits some. The sample has some 240,000 clones, 88% seen once. The CDR3 totals 15 residues. The V and J ends lost 0 bases and 1 base respectively, with 10 bases between them. CDR1 is GTSNPN, CDR2 SVGIG, per germline (reference sequence). These data belong to a study of blood T cell repertoires in COVID-19. The TCR originated in a woman in her thirties or forties who had been exposed to COVID-19. V and J are TRBV30 and TRBJ1-5; D is undetermined. The specimen was PBMCs or T cells enriched from blood (not recorded which). CDR3 DNA sequence: TGTGCCTGGAGTGTGGTGAGAGGGAGCAATCAGCCCCAGCATTTT. Amino acids: CAWSVVRGSNQPQHF. The full variable domain, in which reference TRBV30 and TRBJ1-5 provide the parts outside the CDR3, is SQTIHQWPATLVQPVGSPLSLECTVEGTSNPNLYWYRQAAGRGLQLLFYSVGIGQISSEVPQNLSASRPQDRQFILSSKKLLLSDSGFYLCAWSVVRGSNQPQHFGDGTRLSIL.